The 31 T cell receptor beta chains reported below all come from one sample, sequenced in a study of STAT3 mutations in large granular lymphocyte leukemia. Study-level findings and limits: In T-cell large granular lymphocyte leukemia, about half of patients showed multiple immunodominant subclonotypes.

Some clones are missing from TCRdb's copy, which holds only in-frame ones; the method was immunoSEQ multiplex PCR. The repertoire holds 30,000 to 35,000 clones, with 65% to 80% as singletons. These receptors have no known antigen. The sequenced material came from peripheral blood mononuclear cells. These receptors were collected from a woman aged 50 to 60 with T-cell large granular lymphocyte leukemia. Some clones in this sample may be carry-over from other donors' samples.

The V gene is TRBV18, the J gene TRBJ2-3; perhaps TRBD2 as D (6 bases). CDR3 size: 16 residues. The V and J ends lost 0 bases and 1 base respectively, with 11 bases between them. Germline-derived CDR1 and CDR2 are KGHSH and LQKENI. The CDR3 DNA sequence: TGTGCCAGCTCACCACCCTTAGCGGTTCGCACAGATACGCAGTATTTT. It yields the protein CASSPPLAVRTDTQYF.

This chain connects TRBV5-6 to TRBJ2-5; D remains ambiguous. From germline, CDR1 is SGHDT and CDR2 YYEEEE. The CDR3 is 14 residues long. Trimming left V 0 bases short and J 2 bases short, with 8 bases between. CDR3 protein: CASSLVSQQETQYF. The CDR3 region has the DNA TGTGCCAGCAGCTTGGTCTCCCAGCAAGAGACCCAGTACTTC.

The gene calls are TRBV5-1 and TRBJ2-7, with 7 bases fitting TRBD1. Germline CDR1 is SGHRS and CDR2 is YFSETQ. The length of the CDR3 is 13 residues. The V segment lost 0 bases and the J segment 6 bases; nucleotides outside the gene matches: 3. In DNA, the CDR3 is TGCGCCAGCAGCTTGGGGGACAGTCGCGAGCAGTACTTC. Translating gives CASSLGDSREQYF.

The V gene is TRBV30, the J gene TRBJ2-7; TRBD2 is a possible D gene (6 bases). Trimming shortened V by 0 bases and J by 4 bases, and 10 bases separated the two germline ends. This CDR3 has 13 amino acids. Germline CDR1 reads GTSNPN; CDR2 reads SVGIG (reference sequence). DNA for the CDR3: TGTGCCTGGAGTGTCGGAGGGGCGTACGAGCAGTACTTC. This codes for CAWSVGGAYEQYF.

The genes are TRBV9 and TRBJ2-3, with 11 nucleotides matching TRBD2. CDR1 and CDR2 from the germline V gene are SGDLS and YYNGEE. The CDR3 is made up of 15 amino acids. J lost 2 bases, V lost 4 bases, and 3 bases had no gene match. CDR3 protein: CASSLGLAATDTQYF. As DNA, the CDR3 is TGTGCCAGCAGCTTGGGACTAGCGGCCACAGATACGCAGTATTTT.

The rearrangement links TRBV9 to TRBJ1-5; no firm D call. The CDR3 is made up of 16 amino acids. CDR1 SGDLS and CDR2 YYNGEE come from the germline V gene. V lost 0 bases to trimming and J lost 11 bases, with 21 bases between them. The CDR3 loop is CASSVVTLSHLIAQHF. The CDR3, as DNA: TGTGCCAGCAGCGTAGTCACGCTTTCCCACCTAATAGCCCAGCATTTT.

The chain recombines TRBV6-5 with TRBJ2-7; 8 nucleotides match TRBD1. This CDR3 contains 14 residues. The V segment lost 5 bases and the J segment 5 bases; nucleotides outside the gene matches: 8. Looked up from germline, CDR1 is MNHEY and CDR2 is SVGAGI. This CDR3 is CASSQTGDRHEQYF. As DNA, the CDR3 is TGTGCCAGCAGTCAGACAGGGGACCGTCACGAGCAGTACTTC.

The rearrangement uses TRBV10-1 and TRBJ2-7; the D gene is possibly TRBD1 (6 bases). Between the trimmed V and J ends, which lost 3 bases and 2 bases, there was a span of 14 bases. In germline, CDR1 is WNHNN, CDR2 SYGVQD (reference sequence). The CDR3 spans 15 residues. In DNA form, the CDR3 reads TGCGCCAGCAGTGACTGGGGAACAGGGCCCTACGAGCAGTACTTC. Protein product: CASSDWGTGPYEQYF.

The chain couples TRBV7-2 to TRBJ1-2; unclear D gene. Germline V CDR1 and CDR2: SGHTA, FQGNSA. The length of the CDR3 is 16 residues. The V and J ends lost 1 base and 0 bases respectively, with 12 bases between them. CDR3 protein: CASSLGGWRANYGYTF. The CDR3, as DNA: TGTGCCAGCAGCTTAGGAGGCTGGCGAGCTAACTATGGCTACACCTTC.

This chain joins TRBV18 and TRBJ2-7, with 7 bases identical to TRBD2. The CDR3 sequence is 13 residues long. The germline V gene has CDR1 KGHSH and CDR2 LQKENI. V was clipped by 3 bases and J by 6 bases; unmatched bases: 5. The CDR3 bases are TGTGCCAGCTCACCGCGGGAGCGGGGCGAGCAGTACTTC. It specifies CASSPRERGEQYF.

The V and J genes are TRBV18 and TRBJ1-1; D is undetermined. This CDR3 has 11 amino acids. The V gene lost 6 bases and the J gene lost 3 bases, with 5 bases spanning the gap. CDR1 and CDR2 from the germline V gene are KGHSH and LQKENI. In DNA form, the CDR3 reads TGTGCCAGCTCTCAAGACACTGAAGCTTTCTTT. Translation gives CASSQDTEAFF. Full variable domain (rest looked up from reference TRBV18 and TRBJ1-1): NAGVMQNPRHLVRRRGQEARLRCSPMKGHSHVYWYRQLPEEGLKFMVYLQKENIIDESGMPKERFSAEFPKEGPSILRIQQVVRGDSAAYFCASSQDTEAFFGQGTRLTVV.

The chain joins TRBV18 to TRBJ1-2; the D is unclear. The CDR3 is 16 residues long. Germline V gene lookup returns CDR1 KGHSH and CDR2 LQKENI. Trimming took off 4 bases at V and 0 bases at J, with 15 bases between the two ends. DNA for the CDR3: TGTGCCAGCTCACTCACGGATTCGCGGGCTAACTATGGCTACACCTTC. Translated, it gives CASSLTDSRANYGYTF.

The rearrangement uses TRBV6-5 and TRBJ2-7; a weak D match, TRBD2 (6 bases). Germline CDR1 reads MNHEY; CDR2 reads SVGAGI. V was shortened by 3 bases and J by 0 bases, with 15 bases between the two germline ends. This CDR3 has 16 residues. This chain's CDR3 is CASSYGTGTLSYEQYF. The DNA of the CDR3 is TGTGCCAGCAGTTATGGTACCGGGACTCTCTCCTACGAGCAGTACTTC.

The chain links TRBV20-1 to TRBJ2-3; D call uncertain. The length of the CDR3 is 10 residues. The ends were cut back, 0 bases at V and 9 bases at J, with 4 bases in the middle. Germline lookup yields CDR1 DFQATT and CDR2 SNEGSKA (reference sequence). The DNA of the CDR3 is TGCAGTGCTAGAGATATCACGCAGTATTTT. Its protein product is CSARDITQYF.

The CDR3 protein is CASSSTTGNTEAFF. For the CDR3, the DNA is TGCGCCAGCAGCTCGACTACAGGTAACACTGAAGCTTTCTTT. The rearrangement links TRBV5-1 to TRBJ1-1; D perhaps matches TRBD1 (5 bases). Germline V gives CDR1 SGHRS, CDR2 YFSETQ. V was shortened by 3 bases and J by 2 bases, with 11 bases between the two germline ends. The CDR3 is 14 amino acids.

The rearrangement joins TRBV6-1 to TRBJ2-4; 7 bases line up with TRBD2. Per the germline V gene, CDR1 is MNHNS and CDR2 is SASEGT. This CDR3 has 13 amino acids. V lost 4 bases, J lost 9 bases, and 6 bases stayed unmatched. This CDR3 reads CASSAREAGIQYF. CDR3 DNA: TGTGCCAGCAGTGCTCGGGAGGCAGGCATTCAGTACTTC.

V and J are TRBV6-5 and TRBJ1-5, with TRBD1 matching 7 bases. CDR3 length: 13 residues. The J segment lost 9 bases and the V segment lost 5 bases, leaving 7 bases of the junction unmatched. Germline CDR1 reads MNHEY; CDR2 reads SVGAGI. The CDR3, as DNA: TGTGCCAGCAGTCCCTTCAGACAGGGGCCCCAGCATTTT. Its protein is CASSPFRQGPQHF.

The V gene is TRBV4-2, the J gene TRBJ2-7; D gene uncertain. V was trimmed by 0 bases and J by 3 bases, leaving 9 bases between them. CDR1 is LGHNA, CDR2 YNFKEQ, per germline. The CDR3 spans 14 residues. In DNA, the CDR3 is TGTGCCAGCAGCCAAGAGGGTGGGCGCTACGAGCAGTACTTC. This gives the protein CASSQEGGRYEQYF.

The J gene is TRBJ2-1, the V gene TRBV5-6; 9 positions match TRBD2. The CDR3 is 17 residues long. The germline V gene has CDR1 SGHDT and CDR2 YYEEEE. V trimming: 1 base; J trimming: 0 bases; junction bases outside the gene matches: 5. The CDR3 region is CASSLLGGRASYNEQFF. The CDR3 bases are TGTGCCAGCAGCTTGTTGGGCGGGAGGGCCTCCTACAATGAGCAGTTCTTC. The full variable domain, completed using reference TRBV5-6 and TRBJ2-1, is DAGVTQSPTHLIKTRGQQVTLRCSPKSGHDTVSWYQQALGQGPQFIFQYYEEEERQRGNFPDRFSGHQFPNYSSELNVNALLLGDSALYLCASSLLGGRASYNEQFFGPGTRLTVL.

This rearrangement joins TRBV7-3 to TRBJ1-1; weak D call: TRBD1 (6 bases). V lost 2 bases, J lost 0 bases, and 10 bases lay in between. This CDR3 has 15 amino acids. Germline V gene data show CDR1 as SGHTA and CDR2 as FQGTGA. The chain's CDR3 is CASSLEAGVNTEAFF. The CDR3 region has the DNA TGTGCCAGCAGCTTAGAGGCAGGGGTGAACACTGAAGCTTTCTTT.

This clone was seen more than once but under ten times. The chain joins TRBV6-5 to TRBJ1-1; 7 nucleotides agree with TRBD1. Germline assignment: CDR1 MNHEY and CDR2 SVGAGI. With V trimmed by 6 bases and J by 0 bases, 7 bases remained unmatched. CDR3 length: 15 amino acids. The CDR3 protein is CASSPGDRVNTEAFF. In nucleotides, the CDR3 is TGTGCCAGCAGCCCCGGCGACAGGGTGAACACTGAAGCTTTCTTT.

Written as DNA, the CDR3 is TGTGCCAGCCGAGTTAGGGGCTATGGCTACACCTTC. This translates into CASRVRGYGYTF. The chain recombines TRBV6-5 with TRBJ1-2; D perhaps matches TRBD1 (5 bases). Trimming took off 8 bases at V and 4 bases at J, with 11 bases between the two ends. The CDR3 is made up of 12 amino acids. Germline V gives CDR1 MNHEY, CDR2 SVGAGI.

This chain links TRBV7-9 with TRBJ1-2; the match to TRBD1 covers 11 bases. From germline, CDR1 is SEHNR and CDR2 FQNEAQ (reference sequence). This CDR3 has 14 amino acids. The J segment lost 11 bases and the V segment lost 2 bases, leaving 7 bases of the junction unmatched. The CDR3 reads CASSLWTGGSRYTF. The DNA of the CDR3 is TGTGCCAGCAGCTTATGGACAGGGGGCAGCAGATACACCTTC.

The chain has TRBV5-1 and TRBJ2-2; no clear D gene. V was shortened by 0 bases and J by 6 bases, with 3 bases between the two germline ends. The CDR3 runs 12 residues. Germline assignment: CDR1 SGHRS and CDR2 YFSETQ. CDR3 residues: CASSLEAGELFF. Here the CDR3 DNA reads TGCGCCAGCAGCTTGGAGGCCGGGGAGCTGTTTTTT. Looking up the rest from reference TRBV5-1 and TRBJ2-2 gives the full variable domain: KAGVTQTPRYLIKTRGQQVTLSCSPISGHRSVSWYQQTPGQGLQFLFEYFSETQRNKGNFPGRFSGRQFSNSRSEMNVSTLELGDSALYLCASSLEAGELFFGEGSRLTVL.

The V and J genes are TRBV6-5 and TRBJ2-5, with TRBD2 matching 7 bases. Germline V gives CDR1 MNHEY, CDR2 SVGAGI. CDR3 length: 15 residues. V lost 6 bases to trimming and J lost 2 bases; unmatched junction nucleotides: 9. The CDR3 loop is CASRAGWKPQETQYF. CDR3 nucleotide sequence: TGTGCCAGCAGAGCGGGATGGAAACCACAAGAGACCCAGTACTTC.

This chain joins TRBV10-2 and TRBJ2-7, with unresolved D. The CDR3 is 12 residues long. CDR1 is WSHSY and CDR2 is SAAADI in the germline V gene. The V gene lost 6 bases and the J gene lost 7 bases, with 13 bases spanning the gap. The CDR3 loop is CASRAPSREQYF. In DNA, the CDR3 is TGCGCCAGCAGGGCCCCGTCTCGGGAGCAGTACTTC.

This clone was observed a few times. The V call is TRBV19, the J call TRBJ1-2; no reliable D call. This CDR3 spans 12 amino acids. V was clipped by 7 bases and J by 4 bases, with 10 bases between them. Germline V lookup: CDR1 LNHDA, CDR2 SQIVND (reference sequence). CDR3 in DNA: TGTGCCAGTAACGAGGGCGGCTATGGCTACACCTTC. It codes for CASNEGGYGYTF.

This clone was seen a single time. This sequence joins TRBV27 and TRBJ2-7, with TRBD2 as a possible D gene (5 bases). Germline CDR1 reads MNHEY; CDR2 reads SMNVEV (reference sequence). Between the trimmed V and J ends, which lost 4 bases and 3 bases, there was a span of 13 bases. The CDR3 contains 14 residues. CDR3 protein: CASSSSRALYEQYF. Written as DNA, the CDR3 is TGTGCCAGCAGTTCATCGCGGGCCCTCTACGAGCAGTACTTC.

The chain combines TRBV5-3 with TRBJ2-1; 9 positions match TRBD2. TRBV5-3 is reported as an ORF; its role is uncertain. V lost 0 bases, J lost 4 bases, and 8 bases stayed unmatched. CDR3 size: 17 residues. CDR3 sequence (DNA): TGTGCCAGAAGCTTGGCCGGGCGGGAGGGCATATACAATGAGCAGTTCTTC. This translates into CARSLAGREGIYNEQFF.

The V call is TRBV6-5, the J call TRBJ2-7; D unresolved. The CDR3 extends over 16 amino acids. Germline V gives CDR1 MNHEY, CDR2 SVGAGI. V dropped 0 bases and J dropped 4 bases, with 16 bases sitting between them. In DNA, the CDR3 is TGTGCCAGCAGTTACTCGAAGTCAGGACCTCCATACGAGCAGTACTTC. It yields the protein CASSYSKSGPPYEQYF.

The chain has TRBV18 and TRBJ1-2; 8 bases align to TRBD1. CDR1 KGHSH and CDR2 LQKENI come from the germline V gene. The junction had 2 bases not matched to a gene; V was cut back by 3 bases and J by 5 bases. This CDR3 has 13 amino acids. CDR3 region: CASSPDRGYGYTF. DNA of the CDR3: TGTGCCAGCTCACCCGACAGGGGTTATGGCTACACCTTC.